The source of this T cell receptor (beta chain) is a study of blood T cell dynamics during melanoma immunotherapy. At the level of the study: Patients with metastatic melanoma got pembrolizumab or nivolumab-ipilimumab as first-line care. General study results and limits: At W3, later disease-control patients showed bifurcated PBMC repertoire changes, unlike progressors.

As for this clone: Its target is not known.

Time point specified: week 3, after first cycle of checkpoint inhibitor. CDR1 MNHNS and CDR2 SASEGT come from the germline V gene. The CDR3 runs 11 residues. The V end lost 6 bases, the J end lost 6 bases, and 8 bases lay between the germline ends. Each bulk PBMC sample had roughly 350 ng DNA loaded. Libraries were prepared by immunoSEQ multiplex PCR; TCRdb keeps only in-frame clonotypes and omits some of them. The sample has about 19,000 clones; around nine tenths are singletons. This TCR derives from a human donor with melanoma. Sequencing used blood, obtained from a patient treated with checkpoint blockade. The chain is built from TRBV6-1 and TRBJ1-2; a weak D match, TRBD1 (5 bases). The CDR3 region has the DNA TGTGCCAGCAGCCTCAGGGATGGCTACACCTTC. It yields the protein CASSLRDGYTF.